The 27 T cell receptor beta chains below were found in one sample sequenced in a study of spatial heterogeneity in lung cancer. Study conclusions and caveats: Intratumoral expanded alpha and beta TCR counts were found to track tumor mutation counts.

Regarding time point: sample taken at primary tumor resection. One entry per CDR3 protein, called by TCRdb with MiXCR from the 5' RACE reads. Counted here are about 13,000 distinct CDR3 sequences, under 7% occurring once; the ten biggest clones make up around 10%. Their antigens remain unidentified. Sequencing was performed on lung tumor tissue, taken at surgery. These receptor sequences come from a female donor with early-stage non-small cell lung cancer.

This clonotype qualifies as medium-sized (0.01 to 0.1%). The CDR3 spells CASSEWDSYSPLHF. CDR3 nucleotides: TGTGCCAGCAGTGAATGGGACAGCTATTCACCCCTCCACTTT. The gene calls are TRBV25-1 and TRBJ1-6, with 7 bases lining up with TRBD1. The V and J ends lost 1 base and 8 bases, in that order; junction bases with no gene match: 2. Germline V lookup: CDR1 MGHDK, CDR2 SYGVNS. The length of the CDR3 is 14 residues.

This clonotype has a count of ten or more. The J gene is TRBJ1-4, the V gene TRBV29-1; TRBD1 is a possible D gene (6 bases). CDR1 and CDR2 from the germline V gene are SQVTM and ANQGSEA. V was shortened by 5 bases and J by 11 bases, with 15 bases between the two germline ends. The CDR3 loop spans 12 amino acids. This chain's CDR3 is CSVQGVDRKLFF. The CDR3 nucleotides read TGCAGCGTTCAGGGTGTTGACAGGAAACTGTTTTTT.

This clonotype has a count of ten or more. This chain links TRBV5-1 with TRBJ1-1; D might be TRBD1 (6 bases). V was clipped by 4 bases and J by 6 bases, with 10 bases between them. The CDR3 consists of 12 residues. Germline V gene sequence: CDR1 SGHRS, CDR2 YFSETQ. The CDR3 loop reads CASSPRGAEAFF. DNA for the CDR3: TGCGCCAGCAGCCCGAGGGGGGCTGAAGCTTTCTTT.

Ten or more counts support this clonotype. This chain links TRBV5-1 with TRBJ1-2, with 11 bases matching TRBD1. The J segment lost 4 bases and the V segment lost 5 bases, leaving 7 bases of the junction unmatched. This CDR3 spans 15 amino acids. The germline CDR1 and CDR2 sequences are SGHRS and YFSETQ. Here the CDR3 DNA reads TGCGCCAGCAGGTCCGGGACAGGGGGTTTCTATGGCTACACCTTC. It yields the protein CASRSGTGGFYGYTF.

By frequency in the sample, this clonotype is medium-sized. The chain uses TRBV7-8 and TRBJ2-1; D is possibly TRBD1 (5 bases). Germline values: CDR1 SGHVS, CDR2 FQNEAQ. The CDR3 loop spans 16 amino acids. V lost 6 bases and J 2 bases, leaving 17 bases between the germline ends. This CDR3 reads CASRPTGAVTYNEQFF. DNA for the CDR3: TGTGCCAGCAGGCCTACAGGAGCTGTAACCTACAATGAGCAGTTCTTC. The full variable domain, rest sourced from reference TRBV7-8 and TRBJ2-1, is GAGVSQSPRYKVAKRGQDVALRCDPISGHVSLFWYQQALGQGPEFLTYFQNEAQLDKSGLPSDRFFAERPEGSVSTLKIQRTQQEDSAVYLCASRPTGAVTYNEQFFGPGTRLTVL.

This clonotype showed up many times. The chain is built from TRBV5-1 and TRBJ1-2, with a weak D call TRBD1 (6 bases). The CDR3 sequence is 15 residues long. Trimming shortened V by 0 bases and J by 8 bases, and 17 bases separated the two germline ends. Germline assignment: CDR1 SGHRS and CDR2 YFSETQ. CDR3: CASSLDFRGLGGYTF. In nucleotides, the CDR3 is TGCGCCAGCAGCTTGGACTTTAGGGGGTTGGGAGGCTACACCTTC. Based on the CDR3 plus reference TRBV5-1 and TRBJ1-2, the full variable domain is KAGVTQTPRYLIKTRGQQVTLSCSPISGHRSVSWYQQTPGQGLQFLFEYFSETQRNKGNFPGRFSGRQFSNSRSEMNVSTLELGDSALYLCASSLDFRGLGGYTFGSGTRLTVV.

A note on this clonotype: A read error may explain this, as a much larger clone is one base away. The chain is built from TRBV3-1 and TRBJ1-5, with a weak D call TRBD1 (5 bases). Germline V gene lookup returns CDR1 LGHDT and CDR2 YNNKEL (reference sequence). This CDR3 spans 17 amino acids. CDR3 sequence reads: CASGQETVQGSSQPQHF. In DNA, the CDR3 is TGTGCCAGCGGCCAAGAAACCGTTCAGGGATCCTCTCAGCCCCAGCATTTT.

This clonotype occurred many times. The chain combines TRBV3-1 with TRBJ1-2; TRBD1 might be the D (5 bases). The CDR3 runs to 16 residues. CDR1 LGHDT and CDR2 YNNKEL come from the germline V gene (reference sequence). With 4 bases removed from V and 5 bases from J, the gap between germline ends came to 20 bases. The CDR3 bases are TGTGCCAGCAGCCTGCGAACTAAACAGGTCTCATATGGCTACACCTTC. Amino acid sequence: CASSLRTKQVSYGYTF.

This clonotype was observed many times. One junction end does not reproduce the germline sequence, and a read error may be involved. The J gene is TRBJ2-5, the V gene TRBV20-1, with D unresolved. This CDR3 contains 11 residues. In germline, CDR1 is DFQATT, CDR2 SNEGSKA (reference sequence). The CDR3 sequence is CSAGRQGTQYF. DNA of the CDR3: TGCAGTGCAGGGCGGCAAGGGACCCAGTACTTC.

This clonotype has at least ten counts. This chain uses TRBV27 with TRBJ1-2; TRBD1 matches 8 bases. V was clipped by 5 bases and J by 4 bases; unmatched bases: 3. This CDR3 contains 13 residues. CDR1 and CDR2 (germline): MNHEY, SMNVEV (reference sequence). In DNA, the CDR3 is TGTGCCAGCAGTGTCAGGGGGCTCTATGGCTACACCTTC. Translation gives CASSVRGLYGYTF.

A few counts support this clonotype. V is TRBV15 and J is TRBJ2-5, with D possibly TRBD2 on 6 matching bases. This CDR3 has 15 residues. Germline assignment: CDR1 LNHNV and CDR2 YYDKDF (reference sequence). V lost 0 bases and J 3 bases, leaving 11 bases between the germline ends. CDR3 sequence (DNA): TGTGCCACCAGCAGAGATCTTACTAGCAAAGAGACCCAGTACTTC. Its protein is CATSRDLTSKETQYF.

This chain connects TRBV5-5 to TRBJ2-4; D may be TRBD1 (6 bases). Trimming shortened V by 4 bases and J by 7 bases, and 12 bases separated the two germline ends. Germline-derived CDR1 and CDR2 are SGHKS and YYEKEE (reference sequence). This CDR3 has 13 amino acids. The CDR3 protein is CASSPGQRNIQYF. The CDR3 DNA reads as TGTGCCAGCAGCCCCGGACAGAGGAACATTCAGTACTTC.

This clonotype was counted many times. The chain joins TRBV7-9 to TRBJ1-2, with 7 bases that match TRBD1. With V trimmed by 0 bases and J by 4 bases, 5 bases remained unmatched. CDR3 length equals 15 residues. Germline assignment: CDR1 SEHNR and CDR2 FQNEAQ (reference sequence). CDR3 nucleotides: TGTGCCAGCAGCTTAGCAGAGGGGGCCGTCTATGGCTACACCTTC. Translation: CASSLAEGAVYGYTF.

This chain joins TRBV30 and TRBJ2-1, with D unresolved. The germline V gene has CDR1 GTSNPN and CDR2 SVGIG (reference sequence). The length of the CDR3 is 14 residues. V was pared by 3 bases and J by 8 bases, with 17 bases between. The CDR3 sequence: CAWSQGSGFDEQFF. In DNA, the CDR3 is TGTGCCTGGAGCCAAGGGTCGGGTTTCGATGAGCAGTTCTTC.

This clonotype has at least ten counts. J is TRBJ2-7 and V is TRBV3-1; TRBD1 matches 8 bases. The trim removed 1 base at V and 2 bases at J, leaving 4 bases unmatched. The CDR3 sequence is 15 residues long. Germline values: CDR1 LGHDT, CDR2 YNNKEL (reference sequence). The DNA for the CDR3 is TGTGCCAGCAGCCAAGTCGGGACAGGCCCCTACGAGCAGTACTTC. Encoded protein: CASSQVGTGPYEQYF.

There are many counts of this clonotype. The V call is TRBV19, the J call TRBJ2-7; a weak D match, TRBD1 (5 bases). The CDR3 consists of 14 residues. Germline V gene sequence: CDR1 LNHDA, CDR2 SQIVND (reference sequence). Trimming removed 7 bases from V and 2 bases from J, with 15 bases in between. In nucleotides, the CDR3 is TGTGCCAGTAAAATCGCCCTGGGGCCCTACGAGCAGTACTTC. This gives the protein CASKIALGPYEQYF.

This clonotype was detected ten times or more. This chain links TRBV4-2 with TRBJ1-2, with a tentative D call TRBD1 (5 bases). The V gene lost 4 bases and the J gene lost 4 bases, with 13 bases spanning the gap. CDR1 and CDR2 from the germline V gene are LGHNA and YNFKEQ. The CDR3 is 14 residues long. In DNA form, the CDR3 reads TGTGCCAGCAGCCCGGCAGACAGATTCTATGGCTACACCTTC. It codes for CASSPADRFYGYTF.

This clonotype was recorded many times. V and J are TRBV20-1 and TRBJ2-7; 9 positions match TRBD1. There are 15 residues in the CDR3. Trimming at V came to 5 bases and at J to 2 bases, leaving 10 bases not matched to a gene. The germline V gene has CDR1 DFQATT and CDR2 SNEGSKA (reference sequence). The CDR3 coding sequence is TGCAGTGCTCGCAAGGCGACAGGGGGTCCCTACGAGCAGTACTTC. Encoded protein: CSARKATGGPYEQYF.

This clonotype was seen ten or more times. This chain joins TRBV28 and TRBJ1-1; no firm D call. The germline CDR1 and CDR2 sequences are MDHEN and SYDVKM. This CDR3 spans 15 amino acids. V dropped 3 bases and J dropped 2 bases, with 13 bases sitting between them. The CDR3 loop is CASSFPRTVNTEAFF. The CDR3 DNA reads as TGTGCCAGCAGTTTCCCCCGAACAGTTAACACTGAAGCTTTCTTT.

The sample holds many counts of this clonotype. CDR3 in amino acids: CSARGTQETQYF. The CDR3 nucleotides read TGCAGTGCTAGAGGCACACAAGAGACCCAGTACTTC. The V call is TRBV20-1, the J call TRBJ2-5; D not resolved. Germline-derived CDR1 and CDR2 are DFQATT and SNEGSKA (reference sequence). The CDR3 runs to 12 residues. The germline V and J ends were trimmed by 1 base and 2 bases, with 5 bases remaining between them.

This clonotype was picked up a small number of times. The chain is built from TRBV6-2 or TRBV6-3 and TRBJ1-5; D is ambiguous. The CDR3 consists of 16 residues. V was shortened by 7 bases and J by 1 base, with 17 bases between the two germline ends. Germline CDR1 MNHEY, CDR2 SVGEGT. The chain's CDR3 is CASTTLIGISNQPQHF. The CDR3 nucleotides are TGTGCCAGCACCACTTTAATAGGGATCAGCAATCAGCCCCAGCATTTT.

This clonotype rates as medium-sized. This sequence joins TRBV12-3 or TRBV12-4 and TRBJ2-7; tentative D call: TRBD2 (5 bases). Trimming cost V 0 bases and J 13 bases, with 22 bases left between them. This CDR3 is 15 amino acids long. Written as DNA, the CDR3 is TGTGCCAGCAGTTTAGCAGGGTTGGGGAGAGGGAGCAGTTACTTC. It codes for CASSLAGLGRGSSYF.

This clonotype is classed as medium-sized. The V call is TRBV12-3 or TRBV12-4, the J call TRBJ1-6; D is uncertain. V lost 9 bases and J lost 4, with 19 bases in between. The CDR3 contains 16 residues. CDR3 in DNA: TGTGCCAGTAGTCCGGCTTACCGTGGATATAATTCACCCCTCCACTTT. Protein product: CASSPAYRGYNSPLHF.

This clonotype was detected many times. V is TRBV11-2 and J is TRBJ2-1; TRBD1 aligns across 7 bases. Trimming cost V 4 bases and J 7 bases; bases outside gene matches: 4. CDR1 is SGHAT, CDR2 FQNNGV, per germline. The CDR3 length is 13 residues. The CDR3 DNA is TGTGCCAGCAGCTCCAGACAGGGAAATGAGCAGTTCTTC. Amino acids: CASSSRQGNEQFF.

This clonotype occurred many times. The V and J genes are TRBV7-9 and TRBJ1-1; unclear D gene. Germline CDR1 and CDR2: SEHNR and FQNEAQ (reference sequence). Trimming removed 1 base at V and 6 bases at J, with 12 bases between. The CDR3 has 14 residues. DNA for the CDR3: TGTGCCAGCAGCTTAGGGATAGAGGGATCTGAAGCTTTCTTT. Translating it yields CASSLGIEGSEAFF.

This clonotype was detected many times. The chain combines TRBV9 with TRBJ1-4; D not resolved. The germline V gene has CDR1 SGDLS and CDR2 YYNGEE. The V and J ends lost 7 bases and 0 bases respectively, with 13 bases between them. The CDR3 runs 15 residues. This chain's CDR3 is CASGADSATNEKLFF. CDR3 DNA: TGTGCCAGCGGAGCAGACTCTGCAACTAATGAAAAACTGTTTTTT.

This clonotype occurred many times. This chain connects TRBV7-3 to TRBJ2-5; 9 nucleotides line up with TRBD2. CDR3 size: 14 residues. The J segment lost 5 bases and the V segment lost 1 base, leaving 2 bases of the junction unmatched. Germline V gene data show CDR1 as SGHTA and CDR2 as FQGTGA. The CDR3 is CASSLIAGVETQYF. The DNA of the CDR3 is TGTGCCAGCAGCTTAATAGCGGGGGTTGAGACCCAGTACTTC.